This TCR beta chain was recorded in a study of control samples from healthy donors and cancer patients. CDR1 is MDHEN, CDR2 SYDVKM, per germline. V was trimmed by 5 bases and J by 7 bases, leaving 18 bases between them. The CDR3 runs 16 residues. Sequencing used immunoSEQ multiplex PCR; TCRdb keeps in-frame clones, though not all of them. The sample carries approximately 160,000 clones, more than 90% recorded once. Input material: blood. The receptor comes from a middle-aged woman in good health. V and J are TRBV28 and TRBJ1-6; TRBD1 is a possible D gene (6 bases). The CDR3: CASSPPTTGRNSPLHF. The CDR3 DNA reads TGTGCCAGCAGTCCCCCGACGACAGGCCGGAATTCACCCCTCCACTTT.